Listed here are 24 T cell receptor beta chains from one sample, sequenced in a study of blood T cell repertoires in COVID-19. Only in-frame clones appear in the TCRdb table, and some are missing; sequencing was by immunoSEQ multiplex PCR. The sample lists a few hundred thousand clones, 89% occurring once. Sequencing was performed on peripheral blood. The receptors were sampled from a man in his late teens or twenties who had recovered from COVID-19.

The CDR3 nucleotides are TGTGCCAGCTCACCAGACTATAATCAGCCCCAGCATTTT. Its protein is CASSPDYNQPQHF. The chain joins TRBV18 to TRBJ1-5, with D uncertain. The germline V gene encodes CDR1 KGHSH and CDR2 LQKENI. This CDR3 is 13 amino acids long. Trimming removed 2 bases from V and 4 bases from J, with 6 bases in between.

The chain carries TRBV5-4 and TRBJ2-7, with TRBD1 as a possible D gene (6 bases). Deletions cut 5 bases from V and 2 bases from J, with 17 bases between. Germline CDR1 reads SGHNT; CDR2 reads YYREEE (reference sequence). The CDR3 contains 15 residues. CDR3 coding DNA: TGTGCCAGCAGTTATGTCAGGGGAACCGCCTACGAGCAGTACTTC. Its protein is CASSYVRGTAYEQYF. The full variable domain, in which reference TRBV5-4 and TRBJ2-7 provide the parts outside the CDR3, is ETGVTQSPTHLIKTRGQQVTLRCSSQSGHNTVSWYQQALGQGPQFIFQYYREEENGRGNFPPRFSGLQFPNYSSELNVNALELDDSALYLCASSYVRGTAYEQYFGPGTRLTVT.

In DNA, the CDR3 is TGTGCCAGCAGCCCATCTTCGGGGGACAGGAAGACTGAAGCTTTCTTT. It yields the protein CASSPSSGDRKTEAFF. The chain links TRBV4-2 to TRBJ1-1, with TRBD1 matching over 8 bases. The CDR3 extends over 16 amino acids. Trimming at V came to 4 bases and at J to 5 bases, leaving 12 bases not matched to a gene. Per germline, CDR1 LGHNA and CDR2 YNFKEQ.

J is TRBJ1-3 and V is TRBV10-3, with D possibly TRBD1 on 6 matching bases. Germline V gene data show CDR1 as ENHRY and CDR2 as SYGVKD. V was cut by 0 bases and J by 2 bases, with 8 bases left in between. The CDR3 contains 15 residues. CDR3 in amino acids: CAISESAGAGNTIYF. In nucleotides, the CDR3 is TGTGCCATCAGTGAGTCGGCAGGGGCTGGAAACACCATATATTTT.

This chain links TRBV4-2 with TRBJ1-6, with D perhaps TRBD1 (5 bases). Germline CDR1 reads LGHNA; CDR2 reads YNFKEQ. V gave up 1 base and J gave up 8 bases, with 12 bases separating them. This CDR3 comprises 15 residues. CDR3 loop: CASSQVNRLDSPLHF. The CDR3 DNA is TGTGCCAGCAGCCAAGTCAACAGGCTGGATTCACCCCTCCACTTT.

J is TRBJ2-1 and V is TRBV9, with D possibly matching TRBD2 (5 bases). Per the germline V gene, CDR1 is SGDLS and CDR2 is YYNGEE. The CDR3 has 18 residues. With 4 bases removed from V and 2 bases from J, the gap between germline ends came to 22 bases. The CDR3 reads CASSPNEHLGVPYNEQFF. Here the CDR3 DNA reads TGTGCCAGCAGCCCCAACGAGCACCTCGGGGTACCCTACAATGAGCAGTTCTTC.

CDR3 sequence: CASSRTGTGGMNTEAFF. For the CDR3, the DNA is TGCGCCAGCAGCAGAACCGGGACAGGGGGGATGAACACTGAAGCTTTCTTT. The chain is built from TRBV5-1 and TRBJ1-1, with 11 positions matching TRBD1. Germline V CDR1 and CDR2: SGHRS, YFSETQ. The CDR3 runs 17 residues. Germline trimming cut 4 bases from V and 0 bases from J; bases unmatched to any gene: 8.

This chain links TRBV12-3 or TRBV12-4 with TRBJ1-2; no clear D gene. The ends were cut back, 4 bases at V and 7 bases at J, with 13 bases in the middle. CDR3 size: 13 residues. CDR3 protein: CASSSHPGSGYTF. The DNA of the CDR3 is TGTGCCAGCAGTTCACATCCCGGGTCTGGCTACACCTTC.

The rearrangement joins TRBV11-2 to TRBJ1-2; TRBD1 matches at 7 bases. V shed 1 base and J 4 bases; nucleotides not matched to a gene: 3. This CDR3 contains 14 residues. CDR1 is SGHAT, CDR2 FQNNGV, per germline. The CDR3 protein is CASSLGAGGYGYTF. For the CDR3, the DNA is TGTGCCAGCAGCTTAGGGGCAGGGGGCTATGGCTACACCTTC.

CDR3 sequence reads: CASNSETSGGYEQYF. CDR3 DNA sequence: TGTGCCAGCAACTCAGAGACTAGCGGGGGCTACGAGCAGTACTTC. The J gene is TRBJ2-7, the V gene TRBV13; 12 nucleotides match TRBD2. V lost 7 bases, J lost 3 bases, and 7 bases stayed unmatched. CDR3 length: 15 amino acids. Germline V gene sequence: CDR1 PRHDT, CDR2 FYEKMQ (reference sequence).

The chain combines TRBV10-1 with TRBJ2-2, with a weak D call TRBD2 (5 bases). Germline loops: CDR1 WNHNN, CDR2 SYGVQD (reference sequence). The CDR3 consists of 15 residues. The ends were cut back, 5 bases at V and 6 bases at J, with 16 bases in the middle. CDR3 loop: CASSRRRFPPGELFF. The DNA of the CDR3 is TGCGCCAGCAGTCGGAGGAGATTTCCCCCCGGGGAGCTGTTTTTT.

The chain has TRBV9 and TRBJ1-1; no firm D call. Trimming shortened V by 4 bases and J by 0 bases, and 10 bases separated the two germline ends. Germline V gene data show CDR1 as SGDLS and CDR2 as YYNGEE. This CDR3 is 14 amino acids long. In DNA form, the CDR3 reads TGTGCCAGCAGCATAGACGGGATGAACACTGAAGCTTTCTTT. Translation gives CASSIDGMNTEAFF.

The chain recombines TRBV20-1 with TRBJ2-3; unclear D gene. Trimming took 3 bases from V and 2 from J, leaving 9 bases between them. The germline CDR1 and CDR2 sequences are DFQATT and SNEGSKA (reference sequence). The CDR3 totals 13 residues. The CDR3 reads CSASGTSTDTQYF. CDR3 nucleotides: TGCAGTGCTAGTGGAACATCCACAGATACGCAGTATTTT.

The CDR3 DNA sequence: TGTGCCAGCAGTTGGACCTACAGGGAACTCTACGAGCAGTACTTC. Amino acid sequence: CASSWTYRELYEQYF. The genes are TRBV27 and TRBJ2-7, with TRBD1 as a possible D gene (6 bases). With 4 bases removed from V and 3 bases from J, the gap between germline ends came to 16 bases. In germline, CDR1 is MNHEY, CDR2 SMNVEV (reference sequence). The CDR3 has 15 residues.

The V gene is TRBV19, the J gene TRBJ2-1; TRBD2 matches at 10 bases. The trim removed 6 bases at V and 6 bases at J, leaving 17 bases unmatched. Germline-derived CDR1 and CDR2 are LNHDA and SQIVND (reference sequence). The CDR3 is 18 amino acids. This chain's CDR3 is CASSELISGTSAFNEQFF. The CDR3 DNA sequence: TGTGCCAGTAGCGAGCTTATATCCGGGACTAGCGCCTTCAATGAGCAGTTCTTC. The full variable domain, with the rest looked up from reference TRBV19 and TRBJ2-1, is DGGITQSPKYLFRKEGQNVTLSCEQNLNHDAMYWYRQDPGQGLRLIYYSQIVNDFQKGDIAEGYSVSREKKESFPLTVTSAQKNPTAFYLCASSELISGTSAFNEQFFGPGTRLTVL.

The chain has TRBV27 and TRBJ2-7, with D possibly TRBD1 on 6 matching bases. The CDR3 spans 16 residues. The germline V gene has CDR1 MNHEY and CDR2 SMNVEV (reference sequence). Between the trimmed V and J ends, which lost 0 bases and 4 bases, there was a span of 16 bases. The CDR3 bases are TGTGCCAGCAGTTTATCATCGGCAGGGGCGGATTACGAGCAGTACTTC. Translation gives CASSLSSAGADYEQYF.

The chain recombines TRBV5-5 with TRBJ1-5; TRBD1 matches at 7 bases. The junction had 1 base not matched to a gene; V was cut back by 4 bases and J by 0 bases. This CDR3 has 14 residues. Germline CDR1 and CDR2: SGHKS and YYEKEE (reference sequence). The chain's CDR3 is CASSRDSSNQPQHF. Here the CDR3 DNA reads TGTGCCAGCAGCCGGGACAGTAGCAATCAGCCCCAGCATTTT.

The V call is TRBV14, the J call TRBJ1-3; 7 bases line up with TRBD1. The germline CDR1 and CDR2 sequences are SGHDN and FVKESK. The CDR3 is 16 residues long. After removal of 7 bases from V and 0 bases from J, the junction contained 9 bases not matched to a gene. The CDR3 bases are TGTGCCAGCACCACAGGGGACTCAACCTCTGGAAACACCATATATTTT. The encoded protein is CASTTGDSTSGNTIYF.

The chain carries TRBV19 and TRBJ2-1; 7 bases align to TRBD1. The CDR3 covers 14 residues. Germline V lookup: CDR1 LNHDA, CDR2 SQIVND (reference sequence). The V gene end was trimmed by 4 bases and the J gene end by 0 bases; junction bases not matched to a gene: 0. In DNA, the CDR3 is TGTGCCAGTAGTACAGGGGGCTCCTACAATGAGCAGTTCTTC. Its protein product is CASSTGGSYNEQFF.

The gene calls are TRBV19 and TRBJ1-2, with TRBD1 matching 9 bases. V was pared by 0 bases and J by 2 bases, with 7 bases of the junction left unmatched. This CDR3 has 17 residues. Germline-derived CDR1 and CDR2 are LNHDA and SQIVND (reference sequence). The CDR3 spells CASSIDSGTGSNYGYTF. For the CDR3, the DNA is TGTGCCAGTAGTATAGACTCCGGGACAGGGAGCAACTATGGCTACACCTTC.

V and J are TRBV11-2 and TRBJ2-1, with 13 bases lining up with TRBD2. The CDR3 loop spans 18 amino acids. The V gene end was trimmed by 0 bases and the J gene end by 6 bases; junction bases not matched to a gene: 8. Germline lookup yields CDR1 SGHAT and CDR2 FQNNGV. Here the CDR3 reads CASSLELAGGPLGNEQFF. CDR3 in DNA: TGTGCCAGCAGCTTAGAACTAGCGGGAGGGCCTCTGGGCAATGAGCAGTTCTTC.

The chain recombines TRBV18 with TRBJ2-1; the D gene is possibly TRBD2 (7 bases). The CDR3 is 16 amino acids. V was trimmed by 1 base and J by 4 bases, leaving 14 bases between them. The germline V gene encodes CDR1 KGHSH and CDR2 LQKENI. CDR3 amino acids: CASSPQGGGSYNEQFF. For the CDR3, the DNA is TGTGCCAGCTCACCACAGGGAGGGGGTTCTTACAATGAGCAGTTCTTC.

This chain connects TRBV7-9 to TRBJ1-6, with 9 bases lining up with TRBD1. The V segment lost 1 base and the J segment 8 bases; nucleotides outside the gene matches: 6. The CDR3 consists of 16 residues. Germline V lookup: CDR1 SEHNR, CDR2 FQNEAQ (reference sequence). CDR3 amino acids: CASSLGGGQGHSPLHF. For the CDR3, the DNA is TGTGCCAGCAGCTTAGGTGGGGGACAGGGCCATTCACCCCTCCACTTT.

This clone has just one count. The V call is TRBV6-5, the J call TRBJ2-1, with 13 bases identical to TRBD2. Trimming cost V 8 bases and J 7 bases; bases outside gene matches: 5. The CDR3 has 14 amino acids. Germline CDR1 reads MNHEY; CDR2 reads SVGAGI. CDR3: CASQKGLAGNEQFF. DNA for the CDR3: TGTGCCAGCCAGAAGGGACTAGCGGGGAATGAGCAGTTCTTC.